The rows below give T cell receptor beta chains drawn from one sample of a study of blood T cells in healthy people across ages. In TCRdb, the 5' RACE reads were re-called with MiXCR into one record per CDR3 protein. The sample has 650,000 to 1,000,000 distinct CDR3 sequences, roughly 40% seen once. The sequenced sample consisted of blood. The receptors were gathered from a man between 18 and 29 years old in good health. Both conserved end residues are part of each CDR3. D genes are given only for firm matches. Expanded clones get a size class; other rows say once, few or many, or leave the size out.

len: 15; abundance: .; v_gene: TRBV20-1; d_gene: TRBD2; j_gene: TRBJ2-3; CDR3nt: TGCAGTGCTCCTTCCGCGGGGGGGCCCACAGATACGCAGTATTTT; CDR3aa: CSAPSAGGPTDTQYF
len: 14; abundance: many; v_gene: TRBV6-6; d_gene: .; j_gene: TRBJ1-5; CDR3nt: TGTGCCAGCAGTTACTCAGGGCTCAATCAGCCCCAGCATTTT; CDR3aa: CASSYSGLNQPQHF
len: 14; abundance: .; v_gene: TRBV20-1; d_gene: .; j_gene: TRBJ2-3; CDR3nt: TGCAGTGCTCTAAGCGGGGAGGGGGCAGATACGCAGTATTTT; CDR3aa: CSALSGEGADTQYF
len: 12; abundance: .; v_gene: TRBV6-6; d_gene: .; j_gene: TRBJ2-7; CDR3nt: TGTGCCAGCAGTCCTCCTACCAATGAGCAGTACTTC; CDR3aa: CASSPPTNEQYF
len: 14; abundance: .; v_gene: TRBV4-3; d_gene: .; j_gene: TRBJ1-6; CDR3nt: TGCGCCAGCAGCCGAAACAAGCAAATTACACCCCTCCACTTT; CDR3aa: CASSRNKQITPLHF
len: 13; abundance: many; v_gene: TRBV20-1; d_gene: .; j_gene: TRBJ2-5; CDR3nt: TGCAGTGCTCACCGTACAGCCAAAGAGACCCAGTACTTC; CDR3aa: CSAHRTAKETQYF
len: 13; abundance: .; v_gene: TRBV20-1; d_gene: .; j_gene: TRBJ1-2; CDR3nt: TGCAGTGCTAGAGATGGACCGTATTCTGGCTACACCTTC; CDR3aa: CSARDGPYSGYTF
len: 13; abundance: .; v_gene: TRBV7-2; d_gene: .; j_gene: TRBJ2-1; CDR3nt: TGTGCCAGCAGCTTAGTACTCGGGGAGACCCAGTTCTTC; CDR3aa: CASSLVLGETQFF
len: 16; abundance: many; v_gene: TRBV4-3; d_gene: TRBD2; j_gene: TRBJ2-3; CDR3nt: TGCGCCAGCAGCATGGGGCGGGGGGGCCGGTTGGATACGCAGTATTTT; CDR3aa: CASSMGRGGRLDTQYF
len: 14; abundance: few; v_gene: TRBV12-3/TRBV12-4; d_gene: .; j_gene: TRBJ2-7; CDR3nt: TGTGCCAGCAGTTTATCGGCAGGGAACGACGAGCAGTACTTC; CDR3aa: CASSLSAGNDEQYF
len: 17; abundance: many; v_gene: TRBV7-9; d_gene: .; j_gene: TRBJ2-2; CDR3nt: TGTGCCAGCAGCTTCGGTGTGGACATTGGAAACACCGGGGAGCTGTTTTTT; CDR3aa: CASSFGVDIGNTGELFF
len: 15; abundance: many; v_gene: TRBV6-6; d_gene: .; j_gene: TRBJ2-1; CDR3nt: TGTGCCAGCAGTTACTTATTCGGAGGAAACAATGAGCAGTTCTTC; CDR3aa: CASSYLFGGNNEQFF
len: 15; abundance: .; v_gene: TRBV5-6; d_gene: .; j_gene: TRBJ2-2; CDR3nt: TGTGCCAGCAGCTCGATTGACGGGAACACCGGGGAGCTGTTTTTT; CDR3aa: CASSSIDGNTGELFF
len: 14; abundance: once; v_gene: TRBV6-2/TRBV6-3; d_gene: TRBD1; j_gene: TRBJ1-1; CDR3nt: TGTGCCAGCAGTTACGCCCAGGGGGGAACTGAAGCTTTCTTT; CDR3aa: CASSYAQGGTEAFF
len: 16; abundance: .; v_gene: TRBV7-2; d_gene: TRBD2; j_gene: TRBJ2-5; CDR3nt: TGTGCCGGCAGCTTAGGACTAGCGGGGAGCCAAGAGACCCAGTACTTC; CDR3aa: CAGSLGLAGSQETQYF
len: 15; abundance: few; v_gene: TRBV3-1; d_gene: .; j_gene: TRBJ2-3; CDR3nt: TGTGCCAGCAGTCAAGTGGATCGAGGCACAGATACGCAGTATTTT; CDR3aa: CASSQVDRGTDTQYF
len: 13; abundance: .; v_gene: TRBV29-1; d_gene: .; j_gene: TRBJ1-1; CDR3nt: TGCAGCGTTGAGTACGGGGGGAACACTGAAGCTTTCTTT; CDR3aa: CSVEYGGNTEAFF
len: 16; abundance: .; v_gene: TRBV15; d_gene: TRBD1; j_gene: TRBJ1-5; CDR3nt: TGTGCCACCAGCGTCAGACAGGGGGCCCCGGTTGGGCCCCAGCATTTT; CDR3aa: CATSVRQGAPVGPQHF